A single sample gave rise to the 5 T cell receptor beta chains below, sequenced in a study of CD8+CD57+ T cells in acquired aplastic anemia. TCR beta VDJ and CDR3 profiles were obtained from a genomic DNA template. TCRdb analysed the reads with MiXCR anew, one entry per CDR3 protein. The sample gives roughly 190,000 distinct CDR3 sequences, 40% to 50% of which show up once; 9.7% is in the top ten. In patients chosen for sequencing, flow cytometry had shown CD8+CD57+ cell expansion. Material: sorted CD4+, CD8+, or CD8+CD57+ T cells (not recorded which) from PBMCs. These TCRs come from a human donor with aplastic anemia.

In its sample, this clonotype was seen a few times. The J gene is TRBJ1-6, the V gene TRBV10-3, with D maybe TRBD1 (5 bases). Germline CDR1 ENHRY, CDR2 SYGVKD. The CDR3 contains 13 residues. Trimming cost V 4 bases and J 14 bases, with 15 bases left between them. The CDR3 DNA sequence: TGTGCCATCAGTGGCTCCCTAGGGGAAACCCTCCACTTT. As protein: CAISGSLGETLHF.

V is TRBV20-1 and J is TRBJ2-5; 12 bases are shared with TRBD1. The CDR3 spans 14 residues. V dropped 5 bases and J dropped 5; count of bases not matched to a gene: 6. The germline CDR1 and CDR2 sequences are DFQATT and SNEGSKA (reference sequence). The CDR3 here is CSAGRGQGAETQYF. As DNA, the CDR3 is TGCAGTGCTGGGCGGGGACAGGGGGCCGAGACCCAGTACTTC.

The CDR3 is CASSQDSWTEAFF. DNA of the CDR3: TGTGCCAGCAGCCAGGACAGCTGGACTGAAGCTTTCTTT. The chain recombines TRBV7-9 with TRBJ1-1; D may be TRBD1 (6 bases). The V and J ends lost 5 bases and 5 bases respectively, with 12 bases between them. CDR1 and CDR2 (germline): SEHNR, FQNEAQ (reference sequence). The CDR3 has 13 amino acids. Supplemented by reference TRBV7-9 and TRBJ1-1, the full variable domain reads DTGVSQNPRHKITKRGQNVTFRCDPISEHNRLYWYRQTLGQGPEFLTYFQNEAQLEKSRLLSDRFSAERPKGSFSTLEIQRTEQGDSAMYLCASSQDSWTEAFFGQGTRLTVV.

This clonotype was seen ten or more times. This chain connects TRBV6-1 to TRBJ1-5; unclear D gene. The ends were cut back, 6 bases at V and 7 bases at J, with 10 bases in the middle. Germline V lookup: CDR1 MNHNS, CDR2 SASEGT. The CDR3 has 12 amino acids. CDR3 in DNA: TGTGCCAGCAGGGGGTTAGAACAGCCCCAGCATTTT. Translation gives CASRGLEQPQHF.

Ten or more counts support this clonotype. The V call is TRBV19, the J call TRBJ2-2; D could derive from TRBD1 or TRBD2 (6 bases each). There are 15 residues in the CDR3. CDR1 is LNHDA and CDR2 is SQIVND in the germline V gene (reference sequence). Trimming took off 7 bases at V and 4 bases at J, with 16 bases between the two ends. The CDR3 spells CASIGGSGGTGELFF. DNA of the CDR3: TGTGCCAGTATAGGGGGGAGTGGCGGCACCGGGGAGCTGTTTTTT.